One and the same sample provided the 22 T cell receptor beta chains below, sequenced in a study of blood T cells in healthy people across ages. Primed by a sample-barcoded 5' primer and a J-beta primer mix, a second PCR proceeded for about 7 to 11 cycles. TCRdb itself ran the 5' RACE reads through MiXCR, one entry per CDR3 protein. The sample lists about 1.8 million distinct CDR3 sequences, roughly 50% occurring once. The sample was blood. These receptors were collected from a woman in her forties in good health.

V and J are TRBV6-5 and TRBJ1-6; TRBD1 might be the D (5 bases). Trimming removed 6 bases from V and 6 bases from J, with 12 bases in between. This CDR3 spans 14 amino acids. Germline assignment: CDR1 MNHEY and CDR2 SVGAGI. For the CDR3, the DNA is TGTGCCAGCAGCTCCAGGGCTACTAATTCACCCCTCCACTTT. Encoded protein: CASSSRATNSPLHF.

The J gene is TRBJ2-1, the V gene TRBV20-1; TRBD2 matches at 12 bases. Germline V gene lookup returns CDR1 DFQATT and CDR2 SNEGSKA (reference sequence). V lost 1 base to trimming and J lost 8 bases; unmatched junction nucleotides: 6. The CDR3 consists of 15 residues. The CDR3 bases are TGCAGTGCTAGAGGCCGGACTAGCGGGGTGTATGAGCAGTTCTTC. Its protein is CSARGRTSGVYEQFF.

V usage is TRBV7-2 and J usage is TRBJ2-1; TRBD2 matches 7 bases. V dropped 5 bases and J dropped 8; count of bases not matched to a gene: 9. CDR1 and CDR2 from the germline V gene are SGHTA and FQGNSA. The CDR3 has 14 residues. The CDR3 here is CASSGPRGDDEQFF. The CDR3 nucleotides read TGTGCCAGCAGCGGGCCCCGGGGGGATGATGAGCAGTTCTTC.

This clonotype showed up just a few times. The chain carries TRBV5-1 and TRBJ2-4; maybe TRBD2 (6 bases). V lost 2 bases, J lost 5 bases, and 11 bases lay in between. The CDR3 loop spans 14 amino acids. Looked up from germline, CDR1 is SGHRS and CDR2 is YFSETQ. The CDR3 sequence is CASSFGGLENIQYF. The DNA for the CDR3 is TGCGCCAGCAGCTTTGGAGGGTTGGAAAACATTCAGTACTTC.

V and J are TRBV28 and TRBJ2-7; TRBD2 matches at 12 bases. V gave up 1 base and J gave up 4 bases; unmatched junction bases: 5. This CDR3 spans 16 amino acids. Germline values: CDR1 MDHEN, CDR2 SYDVKM. DNA for the CDR3: TGTGCCAGCAGTTTATTAACTAGCGGGGGGTGGTACGAGCAGTACTTC. The encoded protein is CASSLLTSGGWYEQYF.

There are a few counts of this clonotype. The gene calls are TRBV29-1 and TRBJ2-3; maybe TRBD2 (6 bases). The CDR3 has 13 residues. The V and J ends lost 6 bases and 1 base respectively, with 11 bases between them. CDR1 SQVTM and CDR2 ANQGSEA come from the germline V gene. This CDR3 is CSVSDYGTDTQYF. Written as DNA, the CDR3 is TGCAGCGTCTCGGACTACGGCACAGATACGCAGTATTTT.

The rearrangement joins TRBV4-3 to TRBJ2-7; D might be TRBD1 or TRBD2, each matching 5 bases. V shed 0 bases and J shed 3 bases, with 15 bases lying between them. Per germline, CDR1 LGHNA and CDR2 YSLEER. The length of the CDR3 is 16 residues. CDR3 sequence reads: CASSQESPGSVYEQYF. For the CDR3, the DNA is TGCGCCAGCAGCCAAGAGAGCCCAGGGAGCGTCTACGAGCAGTACTTC.

This clonotype has a handful of counts. This chain uses TRBV24-1 with TRBJ2-1, with 8 bases fitting TRBD2. Germline V gene sequence: CDR1 KGHDR, CDR2 SFDVKD. This CDR3 has 16 amino acids. The V segment lost 5 bases and the J segment 1 base; nucleotides outside the gene matches: 6. The CDR3 nucleotides are TGTGCCACCAGTGCTCTAATAGCGGGGTCCTACAATGAGCAGTTCTTC. The encoded protein is CATSALIAGSYNEQFF.

There are a few counts of this clonotype. This chain links TRBV7-9 with TRBJ2-5, with TRBD1 identical over 8 bases. J lost 5 bases, V lost 0 bases, and 5 bases had no gene match. The CDR3 has 15 amino acids. Germline V gives CDR1 SEHNR, CDR2 FQNEAQ (reference sequence). The CDR3 region has the DNA TGTGCCAGCAGCTTAGCGCTTCAGGGGGCCGAGACCCAGTACTTC. Protein sequence: CASSLALQGAETQYF. Using reference TRBV7-9 and TRBJ2-5 for the parts outside the CDR3, the full variable domain is DTGVSQNPRHKITKRGQNVTFRCDPISEHNRLYWYRQTLGQGPEFLTYFQNEAQLEKSRLLSDRFSAERPKGSFSTLEIQRTEQGDSAMYLCASSLALQGAETQYFGPGTRLLVL.

This clonotype was observed many times. The chain links TRBV9 to TRBJ2-1; D ambiguous. V shed 0 bases and J shed 4 bases, with 2 bases lying between them. Germline V lookup: CDR1 SGDLS, CDR2 YYNGEE. CDR3 length: 12 amino acids. CDR3 sequence: CASSVGYNEQFF. The CDR3 DNA is TGTGCCAGCAGCGTAGGTTACAATGAGCAGTTCTTC.

Written as DNA, the CDR3 is TGCAGTGCTAGCGGGGAAGAAGGCTACGAGCAGTACTTC. Encoded protein: CSASGEEGYEQYF. V gene TRBV20-1 combines with J gene TRBJ2-7; a weak D match, TRBD2 (5 bases). The CDR3 covers 13 residues. Trimming took off 3 bases at V and 3 bases at J, with 12 bases between the two ends. CDR1 and CDR2 from the germline V gene are DFQATT and SNEGSKA (reference sequence).

In its sample, this clonotype was seen a few times. The chain carries TRBV11-2 and TRBJ1-6; D unclear. The CDR3 totals 18 residues. Trimming stripped 0 bases from V and 9 bases from J, with 21 bases between. Germline CDR1 SGHAT, CDR2 FQNNGV. CDR3 amino acids: CASSLDLPSRSPISPLHF. The CDR3 DNA follows: TGTGCCAGCAGCTTAGATCTCCCCAGCCGGAGTCCAATTTCACCCCTCCACTTT.

The count of this clonotype is one. V usage is TRBV6-5 and J usage is TRBJ2-5; the D is unclear. Per the germline V gene, CDR1 is MNHEY and CDR2 is SVGAGI. The ends were cut back, 5 bases at V and 5 bases at J, with 12 bases in the middle. This CDR3 has 13 residues. This CDR3 is CASSNDLEETQYF. In DNA, the CDR3 is TGTGCCAGCAGTAACGATCTGGAGGAGACCCAGTACTTC.

The chain recombines TRBV7-9 with TRBJ2-5; 7 nucleotides align to TRBD1. Germline loops: CDR1 SEHNR, CDR2 FQNEAQ (reference sequence). V trimming: 4 bases; J trimming: 7 bases; junction bases outside the gene matches: 15. The CDR3 length is 16 residues. CDR3 region: CASSSYGQADSGTQYF. The CDR3 DNA follows: TGTGCCAGCAGCTCATACGGACAGGCCGATTCTGGGACCCAGTACTTC.

This chain uses TRBV12-3 or TRBV12-4 with TRBJ2-5; no clear D gene. This CDR3 contains 16 residues. Deletions cut 4 bases from V and 11 bases from J, with 26 bases between. The CDR3 bases are TGTGCCAGCAGTTCATTAACACTAAGTCCCTCCCATGAGCAGTACTTC. As protein: CASSSLTLSPSHEQYF.

This clonotype was detected ten times or more. The CDR3 loop is CASSQEEERETQYF. CDR3 bases: TGTGCCAGCAGCCAAGAAGAAGAGCGGGAGACCCAGTACTTC. The chain joins TRBV4-2 to TRBJ2-5; TRBD2 might be the D (5 bases). CDR1 is LGHNA and CDR2 is YNFKEQ in the germline V gene. CDR3 length: 14 residues. Trimming took 0 bases from V and 5 from J, leaving 10 bases between them.

The J gene is TRBJ2-1, the V gene TRBV9, with D unclear. Trimming cost V 0 bases and J 1 base, with 8 bases left between them. The length of the CDR3 is 15 residues. CDR1 is SGDLS and CDR2 is YYNGEE in the germline V gene. The CDR3 sequence: CASSVGSLSYNEQFF. The CDR3 nucleotides are TGTGCCAGCAGCGTAGGATCCCTTTCCTACAATGAGCAGTTCTTC.

This chain connects TRBV7-8 to TRBJ2-5; 12 bases map to TRBD2. V gave up 1 base and J gave up 11 bases; unmatched junction bases: 17. This CDR3 spans 18 amino acids. CDR1 is SGHVS, CDR2 FQNEAQ, per germline. The CDR3 DNA sequence: TGTGCCAGCAGCTTAGGGGCGACTAGCGGGGGACCGTCAAATGAGCAGTACTTC. Translating gives CASSLGATSGGPSNEQYF.

The chain joins TRBV27 to TRBJ2-1; 9 bases map to TRBD1. Germline V CDR1 and CDR2: MNHEY, SMNVEV (reference sequence). The CDR3 runs 14 residues. V was pared by 5 bases and J by 12 bases, with 11 bases of the junction left unmatched. The CDR3 spells CASSGPGTGIVQFF. DNA of the CDR3: TGTGCCAGCAGTGGTCCCGGGACAGGGATTGTGCAGTTCTTC.

The chain is built from TRBV27 and TRBJ2-3; D is undetermined. The CDR3 is made up of 15 amino acids. CDR1 and CDR2 (germline): MNHEY, SMNVEV (reference sequence). V was pared by 3 bases and J by 5 bases, with 15 bases between. The CDR3 sequence: CASSFSGVTGDTQYF. In nucleotides, the CDR3 is TGTGCCAGCAGTTTCTCAGGAGTTACGGGAGATACGCAGTATTTT.

Remarks on this clonotype: Its ends do not fully match the called genes, so a read error is possible. V usage is TRBV4-3 and J usage is TRBJ1-2; possible D gene TRBD1, 5 bases. The CDR3 has 14 amino acids. Germline CDR1 reads LGHNA; CDR2 reads YSLEER. In nucleotides, the CDR3 is TGCGCCGGCAGCCAAGAGGGCCAGGGCTATGGCTACACCTTC. This encodes CAGSQEGQGYGYTF.

The genes are TRBV20-1 and TRBJ2-1; tentatively, D is TRBD1 (6 bases). Germline V gene lookup returns CDR1 DFQATT and CDR2 SNEGSKA (reference sequence). With 6 bases removed from V and 3 bases from J, the gap between germline ends came to 18 bases. The CDR3 extends over 15 amino acids. The CDR3 region has the DNA TGCAGTGCCGACGATTTGAGACAGGACTACAATGAGCAGTTCTTC. Residues: CSADDLRQDYNEQFF.